This TCR beta chain was obtained from a study of molecular identifiers for immune sequencing clone quantification (dated by TCRdb to the late 2010s). Regarding the complete study: For a replicate experiment, the RNA from either approximately 20,000 or 100,000 naive CD8 T cells was divided into five aliquots, and four of those aliquots went on to sequencing. This methods study used CD8 T cells to benchmark TCR RNA copy counting and molecular-identifier clustering-based TCR repertoire sequencing (MIDCIRS). Study-level results and caveats: About 2.9 recovered TCR RNA copies per cell were obtained by modeling, versus about ten by digital PCR, implying a capture efficiency of roughly 32%. Spiked-in Jurkat TCR RNA equivalent to a single cell was reported to be detectable even among over 800,000 naive CD8 T cells. Clones above 20 RNA copies held over 99% of molecules in CMV-specific effector cells but under 1% in naive cells. When barcode sub-clustering was omitted, TCR diversity was inflated by chimeric consensus sequences, with chimeras reaching as high as 47%. Highly expanded clone sizes could be underestimated if identical TCR molecules share a barcode. The naive libraries included spiked-in Jurkat TCR RNA (around 10 copies' worth), and this RNA is not part of the donor repertoire.

Library prep was done by PCR. The instrument was an Illumina HiSeq 4000. Bulk TCR libraries were made following a previously described method, with the TCR primers given in Table S5. Total RNA was purified with the Qiagen AllPrep DNA/RNA kit. Before analysis, reads from multiple sequencing runs of the same library were pooled. The study's own analysis went as follows. Reads were retained only if an exact TCR constant sequence was present, and the retained reads were trimmed to 150 nt and grouped according to their 12-nt molecular barcodes. Reads in each barcode group were sub-clustered using a 15% Levenshtein threshold, and a quality-weighted consensus sequence was built for each RNA molecule. Non-functional sequences were discarded, and so were lower-count sequences lying one edit away from another sequence. Based on fitting two negative binomial distributions, any barcode sub-cluster with under 20% of the maximum read count was discarded. TCRdb reprocessed the public reads (quality trimming at Q25 with fastp, clone calling with MiXCR) and kept in-frame beta chains. A single entry per CDR3 protein holds the most common genes and DNA from its merged rows. V and J calls and clone size were set by TCRdb, not the authors. This sample has about 640,000 distinct CDR3 sequences in its table, and less than 20% of those were observed once. The ten largest account for approximately 0.9% of the sample.

Libraries of naive CD8 T cells were built from anywhere between roughly 20,000 and 1,100,000 sorted cells, with 10%, 30% or 50% of the purified RNA used. Naive CD8 T cells were FACS-sorted as CD8+CD4-CCR7+CD45RA+ on a BD FACSAria II into RLT Plus buffer. To test detection sensitivity, Jurkat RNA equivalent to ten TCR copies was spiked into samples of about 20,000-1,100,000 naive CD8 T cells. Enrichment of CD8 T cells was performed with RosetteSep CD8+ T Cell Enrichment Cocktail and Ficoll-Paque, after which ACK red cell lysis was carried out. From its cysteine to its phenylalanine, the CDR3 spans 12 amino acids. Only the CDR3 DNA stays, 36 bases, in frame from base 1. V is reduced by 0 bases and J by 6 bases, leaving a spacing of 9 bases between them. The germline V gene (reference sequence) sets CDR1 to DFQATT and CDR2 to SNEGSKA. With regard to this clonotype: Its antigen remains unidentified. No per-base quality is available; no much larger clone lies one base away.

The sequenced material came from naive CD8+ T cells from blood, with Jurkat cell RNA spiked in. The cell subset or site label, read with the paper, signifies: FACS-sorted CD8+CD4-CCR7+CD45RA+ naive T cells. The clonotype originates from a human donor in good health. Some libraries in this study had Jurkat cell RNA spiked in. The chain is encoded by TRBV20-1 joined to TRBJ2-7; TRBD2 is a weak D gene call, 5 bases matching. The sequenced DNA: TGCAGTGCTAGAGATTCCGGGGTCGAGCAGTACTTC. Translated, this gives CSARDSGVEQYF.